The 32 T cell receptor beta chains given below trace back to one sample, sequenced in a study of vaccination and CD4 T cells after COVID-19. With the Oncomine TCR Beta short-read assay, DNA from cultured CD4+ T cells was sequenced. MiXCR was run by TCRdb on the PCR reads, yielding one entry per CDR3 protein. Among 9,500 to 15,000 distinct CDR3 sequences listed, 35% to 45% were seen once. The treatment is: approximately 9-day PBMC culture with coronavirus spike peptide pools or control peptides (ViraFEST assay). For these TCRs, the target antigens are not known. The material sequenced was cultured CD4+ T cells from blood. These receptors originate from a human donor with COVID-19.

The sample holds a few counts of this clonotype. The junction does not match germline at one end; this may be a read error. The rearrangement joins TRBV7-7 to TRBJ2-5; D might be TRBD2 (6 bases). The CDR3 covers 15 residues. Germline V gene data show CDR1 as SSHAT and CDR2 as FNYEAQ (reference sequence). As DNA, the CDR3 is TGTGCTAGCAGCTTAGCGCGGGGCCAGGGAAAGACCCAGTACTTC. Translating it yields CASSLARGQGKTQYF.

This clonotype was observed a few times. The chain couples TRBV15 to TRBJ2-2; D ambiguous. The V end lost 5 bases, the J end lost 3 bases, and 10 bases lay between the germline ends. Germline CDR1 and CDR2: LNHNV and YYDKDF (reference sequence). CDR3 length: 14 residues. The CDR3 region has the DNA TGTGCCACCAGCGTGGCAGATTACACCGGGGAGCTGTTTTTT. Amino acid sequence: CATSVADYTGELFF.

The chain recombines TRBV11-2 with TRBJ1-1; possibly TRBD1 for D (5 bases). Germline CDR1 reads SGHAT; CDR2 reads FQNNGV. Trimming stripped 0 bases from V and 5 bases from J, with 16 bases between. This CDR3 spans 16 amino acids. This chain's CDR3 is CASSLEFGKKGTEAFF. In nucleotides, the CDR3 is TGTGCCAGCAGCTTAGAGTTTGGCAAAAAGGGGACTGAAGCTTTCTTT.

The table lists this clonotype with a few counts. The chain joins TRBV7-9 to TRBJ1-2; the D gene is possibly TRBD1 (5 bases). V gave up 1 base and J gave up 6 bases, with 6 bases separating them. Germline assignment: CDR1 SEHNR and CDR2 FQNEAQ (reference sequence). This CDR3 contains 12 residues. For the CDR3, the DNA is TGTGCCAGCAGCTTAGGGGGGGATGGCTACACCTTC. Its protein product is CASSLGGDGYTF.

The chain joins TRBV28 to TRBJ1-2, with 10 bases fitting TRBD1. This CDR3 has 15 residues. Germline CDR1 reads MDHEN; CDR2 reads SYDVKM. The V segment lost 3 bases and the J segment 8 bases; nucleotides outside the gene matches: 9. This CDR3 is CASSFRDRGSGGYTF. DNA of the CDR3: TGTGCCAGCAGTTTCCGGGACAGGGGATCGGGAGGCTACACCTTC.

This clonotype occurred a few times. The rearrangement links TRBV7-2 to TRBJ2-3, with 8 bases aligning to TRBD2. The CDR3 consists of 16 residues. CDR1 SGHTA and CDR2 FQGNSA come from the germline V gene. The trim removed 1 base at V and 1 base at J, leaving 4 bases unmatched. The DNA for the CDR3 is TGTGCCAGCAGCTTAGTAGCGGGGACCCGCACAGATACGCAGTATTTT. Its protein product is CASSLVAGTRTDTQYF.

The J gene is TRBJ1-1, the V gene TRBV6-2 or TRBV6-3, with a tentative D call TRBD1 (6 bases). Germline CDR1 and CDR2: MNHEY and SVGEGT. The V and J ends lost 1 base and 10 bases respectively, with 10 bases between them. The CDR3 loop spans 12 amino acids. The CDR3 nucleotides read TGTGCCAGCAGTTACTACAGGGCTGGAGCTTTCTTT. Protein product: CASSYYRAGAFF.

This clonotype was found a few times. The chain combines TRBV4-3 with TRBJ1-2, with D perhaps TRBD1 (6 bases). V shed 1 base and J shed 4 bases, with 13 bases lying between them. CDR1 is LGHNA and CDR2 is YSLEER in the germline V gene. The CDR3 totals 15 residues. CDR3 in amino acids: CASSQGPGQGYGYTF. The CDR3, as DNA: TGCGCCAGCAGCCAAGGTCCGGGACAAGGCTATGGCTACACCTTC.

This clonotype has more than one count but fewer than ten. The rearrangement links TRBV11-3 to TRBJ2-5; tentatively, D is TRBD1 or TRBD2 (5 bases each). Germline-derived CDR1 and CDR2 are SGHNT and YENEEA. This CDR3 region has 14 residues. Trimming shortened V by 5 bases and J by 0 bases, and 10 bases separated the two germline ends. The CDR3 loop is CASSGTTYQETQYF. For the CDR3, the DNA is TGTGCCAGCAGCGGGACCACGTACCAAGAGACCCAGTACTTC.

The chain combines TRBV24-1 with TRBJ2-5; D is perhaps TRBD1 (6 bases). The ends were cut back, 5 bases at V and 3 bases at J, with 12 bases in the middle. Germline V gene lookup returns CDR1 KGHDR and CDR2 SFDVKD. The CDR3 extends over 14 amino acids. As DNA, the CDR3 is TGTGCCACCAGTGGAATGCGGACAGAAGAGACCCAGTACTTC. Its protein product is CATSGMRTEETQYF.

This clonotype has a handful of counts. The CDR3 DNA sequence: TGTGCCAGCAGTGGGGGCAATCAGCCCCAGCATTTT. Translated, it gives CASSGGNQPQHF. This sequence joins TRBV28 and TRBJ1-5; D unclear. Per the germline V gene, CDR1 is MDHEN and CDR2 is SYDVKM. The CDR3 totals 12 residues. Trimming cost V 5 bases and J 2 bases, with 4 bases left between them.

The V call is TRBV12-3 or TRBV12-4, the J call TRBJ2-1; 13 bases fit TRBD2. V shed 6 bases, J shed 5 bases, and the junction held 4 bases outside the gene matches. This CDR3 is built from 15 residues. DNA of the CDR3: TGTGCCAGCAGCCGTGGGACTAGCGGGAACAATGAGCAGTTCTTC. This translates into CASSRGTSGNNEQFF.

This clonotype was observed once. DNA of the CDR3: TGTGCCAGCATGCCTTCGAATATAGCGGGGGGGCACACCGGGGAGCTGTTTTTT. Its translation is CASMPSNIAGGHTGELFF. The J gene is TRBJ2-2, the V gene TRBV5-6, with TRBD2 matching over 11 bases. V gave up 6 bases and J gave up 3 bases; unmatched junction bases: 13. The CDR3 runs 18 residues. CDR1 is SGHDT and CDR2 is YYEEEE in the germline V gene.

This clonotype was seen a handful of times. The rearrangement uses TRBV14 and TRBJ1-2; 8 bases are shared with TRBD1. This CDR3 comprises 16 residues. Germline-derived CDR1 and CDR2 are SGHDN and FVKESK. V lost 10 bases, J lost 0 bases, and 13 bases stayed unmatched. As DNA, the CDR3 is TGTGCCACCGACCGCGGACAGGGTTATACTAACTATGGCTACACCTTC. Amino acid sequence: CATDRGQGYTNYGYTF. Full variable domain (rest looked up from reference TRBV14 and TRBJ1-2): EAGVTQFPSHSVIEKGQTVTLRCDPISGHDNLYWYRRVMGKEIKFLLHFVKESKQDESGMPNNRFLAERTGGTYSTLKVQPAELEDSGVYFCATDRGQGYTNYGYTFGSGTRLTVV.

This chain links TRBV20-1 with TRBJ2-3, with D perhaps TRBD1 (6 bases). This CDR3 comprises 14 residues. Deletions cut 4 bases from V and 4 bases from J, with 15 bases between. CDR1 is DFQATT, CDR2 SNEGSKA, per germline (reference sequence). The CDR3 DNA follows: TGCAGTGCTAATGAACAGGGAATAGCAGATACGCAGTATTTT. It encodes CSANEQGIADTQYF.

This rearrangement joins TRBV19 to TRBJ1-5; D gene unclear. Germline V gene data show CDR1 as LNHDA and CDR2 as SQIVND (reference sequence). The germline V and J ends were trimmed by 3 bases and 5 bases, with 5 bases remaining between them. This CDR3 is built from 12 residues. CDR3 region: CASSIGDQPQHF. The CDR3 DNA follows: TGTGCCAGTAGTATCGGGGATCAGCCCCAGCATTTT.

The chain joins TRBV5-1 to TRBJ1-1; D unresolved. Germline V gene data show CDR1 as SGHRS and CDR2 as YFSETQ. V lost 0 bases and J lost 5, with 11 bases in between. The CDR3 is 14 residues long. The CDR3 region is CASSLEWGGTEAFF. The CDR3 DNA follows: TGCGCCAGCAGCTTGGAGTGGGGAGGGACTGAAGCTTTCTTT.

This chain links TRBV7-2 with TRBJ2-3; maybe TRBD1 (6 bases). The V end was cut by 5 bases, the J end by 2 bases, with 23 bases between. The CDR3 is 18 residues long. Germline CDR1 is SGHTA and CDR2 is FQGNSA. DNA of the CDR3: TGTGCCAGCAGCCTCCAACCCCTTGACAGGATCATCACAGATACGCAGTATTTT. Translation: CASSLQPLDRIITDTQYF.

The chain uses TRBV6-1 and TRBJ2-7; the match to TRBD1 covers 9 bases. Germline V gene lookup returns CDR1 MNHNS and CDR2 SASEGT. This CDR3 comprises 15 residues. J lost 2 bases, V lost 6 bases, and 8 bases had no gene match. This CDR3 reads CASRGTGSKPYEQYF. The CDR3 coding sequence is TGTGCCAGCAGGGGGACAGGGAGTAAACCCTACGAGCAGTACTTC.

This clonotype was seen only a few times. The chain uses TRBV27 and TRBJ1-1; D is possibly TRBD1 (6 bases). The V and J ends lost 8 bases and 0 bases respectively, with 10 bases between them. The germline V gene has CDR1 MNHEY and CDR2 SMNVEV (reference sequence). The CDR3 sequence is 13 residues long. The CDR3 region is CASGRGLNTEAFF. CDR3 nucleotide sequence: TGTGCCAGCGGGCGGGGGCTGAACACTGAAGCTTTCTTT.

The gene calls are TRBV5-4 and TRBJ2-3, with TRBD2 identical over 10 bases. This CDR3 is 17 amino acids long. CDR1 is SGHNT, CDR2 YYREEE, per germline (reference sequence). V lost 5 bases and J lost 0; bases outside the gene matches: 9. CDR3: CASSYGLAVPSTDTQYF. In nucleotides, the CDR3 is TGTGCCAGCAGTTACGGACTAGCGGTTCCTAGCACAGATACGCAGTATTTT.

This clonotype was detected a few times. CDR3 in DNA: TGCAGTGCTAGATGGACTCCCGGATACACCTTC. It encodes CSARWTPGYTF. J is TRBJ1-2 and V is TRBV20-1; D is uncertain. The germline V gene has CDR1 DFQATT and CDR2 SNEGSKA (reference sequence). The V end lost 2 bases, the J end lost 11 bases, and 12 bases lay between the germline ends. The CDR3 covers 11 residues.

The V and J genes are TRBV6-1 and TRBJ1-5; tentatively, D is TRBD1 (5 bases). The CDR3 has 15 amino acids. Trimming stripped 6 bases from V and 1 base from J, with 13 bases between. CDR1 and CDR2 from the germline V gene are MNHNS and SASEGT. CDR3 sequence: CASSPTDASNQPQHF. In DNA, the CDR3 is TGTGCCAGCAGCCCGACAGATGCGAGCAATCAGCCCCAGCATTTT.

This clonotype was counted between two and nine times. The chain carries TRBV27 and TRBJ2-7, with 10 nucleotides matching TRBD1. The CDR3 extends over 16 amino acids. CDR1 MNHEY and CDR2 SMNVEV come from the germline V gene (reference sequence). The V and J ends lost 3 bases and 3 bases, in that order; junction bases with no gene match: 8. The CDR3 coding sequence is TGTGCCAGCAGTTTTCGGACAGGGGGAACTAGCTACGAGCAGTACTTC. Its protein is CASSFRTGGTSYEQYF.

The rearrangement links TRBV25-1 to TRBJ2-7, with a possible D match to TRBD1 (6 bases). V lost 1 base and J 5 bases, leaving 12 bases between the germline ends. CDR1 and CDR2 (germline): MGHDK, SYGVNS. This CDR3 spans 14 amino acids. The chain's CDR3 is CASSELQGPHEQYF. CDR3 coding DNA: TGTGCCAGCAGTGAATTGCAGGGGCCCCACGAGCAGTACTTC.

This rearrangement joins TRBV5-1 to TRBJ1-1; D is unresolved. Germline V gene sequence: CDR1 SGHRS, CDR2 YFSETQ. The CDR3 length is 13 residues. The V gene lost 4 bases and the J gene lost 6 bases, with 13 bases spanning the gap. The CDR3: CASSDVGGPEAFF. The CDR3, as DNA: TGCGCCAGCAGCGACGTTGGAGGCCCTGAAGCTTTCTTT.

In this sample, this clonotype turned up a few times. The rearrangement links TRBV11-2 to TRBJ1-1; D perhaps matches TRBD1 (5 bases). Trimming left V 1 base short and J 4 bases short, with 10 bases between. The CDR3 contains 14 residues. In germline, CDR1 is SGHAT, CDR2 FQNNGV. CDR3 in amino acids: CASSLVGARTEAFF. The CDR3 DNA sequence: TGTGCCAGCAGCTTAGTAGGGGCCCGCACTGAAGCTTTCTTT.

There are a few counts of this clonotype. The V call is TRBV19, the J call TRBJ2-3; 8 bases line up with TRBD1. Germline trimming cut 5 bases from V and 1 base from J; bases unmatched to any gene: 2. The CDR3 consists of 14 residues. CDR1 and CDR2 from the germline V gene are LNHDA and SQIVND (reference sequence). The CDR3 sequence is CASSRQGRTDTQYF. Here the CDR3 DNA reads TGTGCCAGTAGTCGACAGGGGCGCACAGATACGCAGTATTTT.

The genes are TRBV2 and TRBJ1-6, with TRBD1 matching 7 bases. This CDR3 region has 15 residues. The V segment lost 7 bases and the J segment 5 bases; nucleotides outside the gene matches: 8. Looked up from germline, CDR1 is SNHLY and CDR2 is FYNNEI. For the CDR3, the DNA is TGTGCCAGCACTACAGGGGTTGCGGATAATTCACCCCTCCACTTT. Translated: CASTTGVADNSPLHF.

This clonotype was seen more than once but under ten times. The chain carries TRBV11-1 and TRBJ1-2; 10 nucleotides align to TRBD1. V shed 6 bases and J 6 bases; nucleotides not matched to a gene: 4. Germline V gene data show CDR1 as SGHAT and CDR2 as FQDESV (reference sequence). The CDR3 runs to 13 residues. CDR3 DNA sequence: TGTGCCAGCAGGCCCGGGACAGGGGATGGCTACACCTTC. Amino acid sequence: CASRPGTGDGYTF.

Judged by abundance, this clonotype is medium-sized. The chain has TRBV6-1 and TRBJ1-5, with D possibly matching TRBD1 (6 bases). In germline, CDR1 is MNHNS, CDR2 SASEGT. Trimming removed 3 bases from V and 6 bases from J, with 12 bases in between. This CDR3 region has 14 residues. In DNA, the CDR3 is TGTGCCAGCAGTGAGACGCAGGGGATTCAGCCCCAGCATTTT. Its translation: CASSETQGIQPQHF.

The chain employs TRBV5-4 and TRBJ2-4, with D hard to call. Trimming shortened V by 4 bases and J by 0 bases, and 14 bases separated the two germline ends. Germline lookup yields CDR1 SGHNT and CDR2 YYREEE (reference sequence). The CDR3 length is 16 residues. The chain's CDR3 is CASSLRPRLAKNIQYF. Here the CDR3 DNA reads TGTGCCAGCAGCCTCAGACCGAGACTAGCCAAAAACATTCAGTACTTC.